This T cell receptor beta chain was retrieved from a study of blood T cell repertoires in COVID-19. Study context: The samples span acute and convalescent COVID-19 from the United States, Italy and Spain.

This CDR3 has 13 residues. With 2 bases removed from V and 9 bases from J, the gap between germline ends came to 14 bases. CDR1 and CDR2 from the germline V gene are GTSNPN and SVGIG (reference sequence). Here immunoSEQ multiplex PCR was the method, and the copy in TCRdb shows in-frame clones only, minus some. The repertoire consists of approximately 160,000 clones, with more than 80% occurring once and the leading ten covering around 9.9%. This clonotype was obtained from a human donor in a cohort sampled during active COVID-19. The sample taken for sequencing was peripheral blood. The V call is TRBV30, the J call TRBJ2-1; D uncertain. The CDR3 reads CAWSSSNWSEQFF. CDR3 DNA sequence: TGTGCCTGGAGTTCAAGCAACTGGAGTGAGCAGTTCTTC.